This T cell receptor (beta chain) was retrieved from a study of shared clonotypes between healthy human individuals. Study at large: CD4 naive cells filled three plates per donor, CD4 memory three, CD8 naive two and CD8 memory one.

General study results and limits: Memory subsets generally showed lower estimated richness than naive subsets. Around 5% of naive CD4 clonotypes were shared across a few donors.

V lost 1 base and J lost 5, with 11 bases in between. CDR3 length: 15 amino acids. CDR1 and CDR2 (germline): SGHAT, FQNNGV. This clone has just a few counts. Antigen unknown. The test was conducted at deep level. Clones were sequenced by immunoSEQ multiplex PCR, and TCRdb holds only the in-frame ones, with some missing. The profile shows about 980,000 clones, 76% of them singletons. This clonotype was obtained from a man between 18 and 29 years old in good health. Sample: memory CD4+ T cells sorted from blood. The sample's subset: CD45RA-negative fraction. The chain uses TRBV11-2 and TRBJ1-4, with D hard to call. The CDR3 region is CASSLARRVNEKLFF. DNA for the CDR3: TGTGCCAGCAGCTTAGCTCGGAGGGTCAATGAAAAACTGTTTTTT.